Listed below are T cell receptor beta chains from one sample, sequenced in a study of T-cell memory formation after mild COVID-19. In TCRdb, the 5' RACE reads were re-called with MiXCR into one record per CDR3 protein. This sample has approximately 260,000 distinct CDR3 sequences, with 18% found just once. The sequenced sample consisted of PBMCs or a T cell subset sorted from them (not recorded which). These receptors came from a man younger than 35 who had mild COVID-19 (a few samples of this study predate the infection). Cell type and time point are not known. Each CDR3 is given without its conserved first and last residue. The D gene is left open where the match is weak.

d_call: TRBD1; j_call: TRBJ1-6; cdr3_length: 15; v_call: TRBV6-5; cdr3_aa: ASSYQQGATYNSPLH
d_call: -; j_call: TRBJ2-1; cdr3_length: 10; v_call: TRBV4-1; cdr3_aa: ASSQGFDEQF
d_call: -; j_call: TRBJ2-3; cdr3_length: 12; v_call: TRBV24-1; cdr3_aa: ATTSDIPTDTQY
d_call: -; j_call: TRBJ2-7; cdr3_length: 11; v_call: TRBV30; cdr3_aa: AWQRSLLYEQY
d_call: -; j_call: TRBJ2-5; cdr3_length: 12; v_call: TRBV4-1; cdr3_aa: ASSQEPGRETQY
d_call: -; j_call: TRBJ1-1; cdr3_length: 12; v_call: TRBV4-1; cdr3_aa: ASSSWRGGTEAF
d_call: TRBD2; j_call: TRBJ2-3; cdr3_length: 13; v_call: TRBV7-8; cdr3_aa: ASSPVAGTTDTQY
d_call: TRBD2; j_call: TRBJ2-3; cdr3_length: 13; v_call: TRBV5-1; cdr3_aa: ASSDGTRRADTQY
d_call: -; j_call: TRBJ2-5; cdr3_length: 11; v_call: TRBV11-2; cdr3_aa: ASSPQLEKTQY
d_call: TRBD2; j_call: TRBJ2-7; cdr3_length: 14; v_call: TRBV4-2; cdr3_aa: ASSQPGLAGEYEQY
d_call: -; j_call: TRBJ1-6; cdr3_length: 13; v_call: TRBV7-9; cdr3_aa: ASSLPGQTYSPLH
d_call: -; j_call: TRBJ2-5; cdr3_length: 11; v_call: TRBV5-1; cdr3_aa: ASRATSMETQY
d_call: -; j_call: TRBJ2-3; cdr3_length: 9; v_call: TRBV20-1; cdr3_aa: SASLSGSQY
d_call: TRBD1; j_call: TRBJ1-5; cdr3_length: 12; v_call: TRBV25-1; cdr3_aa: ASSGPGGNQPQH
d_call: -; j_call: TRBJ2-7; cdr3_length: 11; v_call: TRBV6-5; cdr3_aa: ASSYSGPGGQY
d_call: -; j_call: TRBJ2-3; cdr3_length: 11; v_call: TRBV3-1; cdr3_aa: ASSQLRTDTQY
d_call: -; j_call: TRBJ1-5; cdr3_length: 10; v_call: TRBV7-2; cdr3_aa: ASSLGPRPQH
d_call: TRBD2; j_call: TRBJ2-1; cdr3_length: 14; v_call: TRBV12-3/TRBV12-4; cdr3_aa: ASSYRGTSGANEQF
d_call: -; j_call: TRBJ1-1; cdr3_length: 11; v_call: TRBV12-3/TRBV12-4; cdr3_aa: ASSAKMNTEAF
d_call: TRBD2; j_call: TRBJ2-1; cdr3_length: 12; v_call: TRBV29-1; cdr3_aa: SASGTSGTYEQF
d_call: -; j_call: TRBJ2-1; cdr3_length: 12; v_call: TRBV4-3; cdr3_aa: ASSQGGGLDEQF
d_call: -; j_call: TRBJ1-2; cdr3_length: 14; v_call: TRBV28; cdr3_aa: ASSLGAYSSMRGYT
d_call: -; j_call: TRBJ2-4; cdr3_length: 13; v_call: TRBV5-1; cdr3_aa: ASSASVGYKNIQY
d_call: -; j_call: TRBJ1-2; cdr3_length: 13; v_call: TRBV6-2/TRBV6-3; cdr3_aa: ASSYDAGSNYGYT
d_call: -; j_call: TRBJ2-1; cdr3_length: 14; v_call: TRBV21-1; cdr3_aa: ASSLRTSGGRNEQF
d_call: -; j_call: TRBJ1-3; cdr3_length: 14; v_call: TRBV20-1; cdr3_aa: SARAGGTLSGNTIY
d_call: -; j_call: TRBJ1-2; cdr3_length: 12; v_call: TRBV14; cdr3_aa: ASSQATTNYGYT
d_call: -; j_call: TRBJ2-2; cdr3_length: 12; v_call: TRBV11-2; cdr3_aa: ASSLFEGRGELF
d_call: -; j_call: TRBJ2-7; cdr3_length: 17; v_call: TRBV5-1; cdr3_aa: ASSARGRGRGSQTYEQY
d_call: TRBD2; j_call: TRBJ2-1; cdr3_length: 13; v_call: TRBV7-2; cdr3_aa: ASSTTSGGADEQF
d_call: TRBD1; j_call: TRBJ1-2; cdr3_length: 13; v_call: TRBV9; cdr3_aa: ASSGQGRRDYGYT
d_call: TRBD2; j_call: TRBJ2-3; cdr3_length: 17; v_call: TRBV9; cdr3_aa: ASSPAPWEAGGRTDTQY
d_call: -; j_call: TRBJ2-2; cdr3_length: 12; v_call: TRBV20-1; cdr3_aa: SAPFGGHTGELF
d_call: TRBD2; j_call: TRBJ2-7; cdr3_length: 13; v_call: TRBV2; cdr3_aa: ASSEWGGSSYEQY
d_call: -; j_call: TRBJ2-1; cdr3_length: 13; v_call: TRBV6-1; cdr3_aa: ASSEGTSRGNEQF
d_call: -; j_call: TRBJ1-1; cdr3_length: 12; v_call: TRBV9; cdr3_aa: ASSVGAGWTEAF
d_call: -; j_call: TRBJ1-1; cdr3_length: 13; v_call: TRBV7-9; cdr3_aa: ASSSREGLYTEAF
d_call: -; j_call: TRBJ1-5; cdr3_length: 13; v_call: TRBV9; cdr3_aa: ASSVGAGLAQPQH
d_call: -; j_call: TRBJ2-4; cdr3_length: 14; v_call: TRBV24-1; cdr3_aa: ATSVRGGIAKNIQY
d_call: -; j_call: TRBJ1-3; cdr3_length: 14; v_call: TRBV18; cdr3_aa: ASSAGGEIAGNTIY
d_call: -; j_call: TRBJ2-2; cdr3_length: 13; v_call: TRBV5-1; cdr3_aa: ASLAGTPNTGELF